The entry that follows covers one T cell receptor (beta chain) sequence. What it binds is unknown. The data were obtained in a study of OX40 agonist ivuxolimab in advanced cancers. Study-wide context: Intravenous ivuxolimab was administered to patients every 2 weeks at 0.01 to 10 mg/kg. Antecedent anti-PD-1, anti-PD-L1 or anti-CTLA-4 therapy was permissible, with over 35% having received some.

The data were produced by immunoSEQ multiplex PCR, yet TCRdb's version contains in-frame clones alone and is incomplete. The sample contains 60,000 or so clones, 87% of which appear only once. V dropped 4 bases and J dropped 8; count of bases not matched to a gene: 6. Per the germline V gene, CDR1 is SEHNR and CDR2 is FQNEAQ (reference sequence). The CDR3 is made up of 15 amino acids. Whole-study findings and limits: Among the lowest peripheral clonal expansion occurred in 0.1-3.0 mg/kg partial responders. Blood T cells, both CD4+ and CD8+, expanded clonally by week 6 at 0.1 to 3.0 mg/kg.

The specimen comprised CD4+ or CD8+ T cells sorted from blood, sampled in a trial of the OX40 agonist ivuxolimab. The chain recombines TRBV7-9 with TRBJ1-5, with 12 bases identical to TRBD1. The receptor's source is an adult with an advanced solid tumor such as melanoma, head and neck, liver or kidney cancer. The CDR3 DNA is TGTGCCAGCAGCTCCGGGACAGGGGGCGGTAAGCCCCAGCATTTT. Protein product: CASSSGTGGGKPQHF.